This entry describes one TCR beta chain. The antigen is unknown. V lost 0 bases to trimming and J lost 4 bases, with 13 bases between them. Germline CDR1 is SGDLS and CDR2 is YYNGEE. The CDR3 loop spans 15 amino acids. This sample is drawn from a study of human T cells and chemical hapten exposure. The time point: patch test 3, about 24 weeks after DPC sensitization. The treatment denotes: therapeutic diphenylcyclopropenone sensitization with weekly scalp DPC. In every case, blood was obtained before the patch test was applied. Participating donors were patients with alopecia, aged 18 to 70 years, considered appropriate candidates for DPC. The study, taken as a whole, reports: Sensitizing with DPC caused no change in TCRs above 1 in 1000 frequency.

MiXCR was run by TCRdb on the RACE reads, yielding one entry per CDR3 protein. This sample yields approximately 50,000 distinct CDR3 sequences, of which approximately 9.9% are seen a single time; roughly 17% belongs to the top ten. The material was whole blood, obtained in connection with sensitization to the hapten diphenylcyclopropenone (DPC). The chain couples TRBV9 to TRBJ2-5; D might be TRBD1 (6 bases). The source is a woman between 35 and 50 years old with alopecia areata. Some clones in this sample may be carry-over from other donors' samples. This CDR3 is CASSVAQGIGETQYF. DNA of the CDR3: TGTGCCAGCAGCGTAGCACAGGGCATAGGAGAGACCCAGTACTTC.